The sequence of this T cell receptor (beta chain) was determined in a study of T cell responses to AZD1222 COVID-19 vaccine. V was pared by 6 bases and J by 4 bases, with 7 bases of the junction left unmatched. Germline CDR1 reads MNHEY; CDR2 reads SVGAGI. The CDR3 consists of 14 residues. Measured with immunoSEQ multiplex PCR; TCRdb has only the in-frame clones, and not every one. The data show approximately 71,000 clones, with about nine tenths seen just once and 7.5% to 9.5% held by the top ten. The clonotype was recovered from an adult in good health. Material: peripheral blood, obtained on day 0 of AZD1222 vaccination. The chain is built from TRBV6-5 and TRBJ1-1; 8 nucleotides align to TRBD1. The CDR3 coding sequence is TGTGCCAGCAGCCCGGACAGGGCCCGCACTGAAGCTTTCTTT. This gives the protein CASSPDRARTEAFF.